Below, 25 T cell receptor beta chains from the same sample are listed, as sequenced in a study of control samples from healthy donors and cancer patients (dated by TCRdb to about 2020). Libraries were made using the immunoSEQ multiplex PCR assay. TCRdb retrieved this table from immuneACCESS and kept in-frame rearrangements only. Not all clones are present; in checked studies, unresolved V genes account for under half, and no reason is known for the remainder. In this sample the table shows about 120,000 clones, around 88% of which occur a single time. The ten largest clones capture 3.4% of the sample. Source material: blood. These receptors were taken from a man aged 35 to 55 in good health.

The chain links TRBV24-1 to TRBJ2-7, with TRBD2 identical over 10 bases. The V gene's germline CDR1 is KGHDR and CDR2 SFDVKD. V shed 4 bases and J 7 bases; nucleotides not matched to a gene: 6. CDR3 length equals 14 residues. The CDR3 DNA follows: TGTGCCACCAGTGAGAGCGGGGGGGCAAAGGAGCAGTACTTC. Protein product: CATSESGGAKEQYF.

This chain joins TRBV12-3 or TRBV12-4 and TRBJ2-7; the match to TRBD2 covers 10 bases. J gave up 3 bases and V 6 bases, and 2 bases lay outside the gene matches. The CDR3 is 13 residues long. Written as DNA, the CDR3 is TGTGCCAGCAGACTAGCGGGGATCTACGAGCAGTACTTC. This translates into CASRLAGIYEQYF.

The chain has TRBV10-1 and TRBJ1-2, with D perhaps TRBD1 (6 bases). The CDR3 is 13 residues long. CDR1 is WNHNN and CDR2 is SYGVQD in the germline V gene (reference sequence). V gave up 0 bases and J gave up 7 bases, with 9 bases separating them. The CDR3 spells CASSESGARGYTF. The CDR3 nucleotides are TGCGCCAGCAGTGAGTCGGGGGCGCGTGGCTACACCTTC.

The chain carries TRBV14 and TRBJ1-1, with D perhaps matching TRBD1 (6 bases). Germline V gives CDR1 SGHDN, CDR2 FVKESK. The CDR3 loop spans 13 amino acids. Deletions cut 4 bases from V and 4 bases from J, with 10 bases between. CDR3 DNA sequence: TGTGCCAGCAGCCGGAAAGGGGGCACTGAAGCTTTCTTT. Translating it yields CASSRKGGTEAFF.

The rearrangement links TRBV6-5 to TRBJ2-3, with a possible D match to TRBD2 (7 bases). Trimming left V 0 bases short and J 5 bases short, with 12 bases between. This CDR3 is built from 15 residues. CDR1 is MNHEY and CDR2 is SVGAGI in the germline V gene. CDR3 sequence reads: CASSYSGGAQDTQYF. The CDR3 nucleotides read TGTGCCAGCAGTTACTCAGGGGGGGCCCAAGATACGCAGTATTTT.

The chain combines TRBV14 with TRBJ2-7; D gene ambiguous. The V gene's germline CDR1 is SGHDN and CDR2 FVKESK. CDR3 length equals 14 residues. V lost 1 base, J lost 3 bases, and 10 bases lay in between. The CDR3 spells CASSQGVGFYEQYF. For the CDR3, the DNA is TGTGCCAGCAGCCAAGGGGTCGGTTTCTACGAGCAGTACTTC. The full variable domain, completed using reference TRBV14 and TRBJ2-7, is EAGVTQFPSHSVIEKGQTVTLRCDPISGHDNLYWYRRVMGKEIKFLLHFVKESKQDESGMPNNRFLAERTGGTYSTLKVQPAELEDSGVYFCASSQGVGFYEQYFGPGTRLTVT.

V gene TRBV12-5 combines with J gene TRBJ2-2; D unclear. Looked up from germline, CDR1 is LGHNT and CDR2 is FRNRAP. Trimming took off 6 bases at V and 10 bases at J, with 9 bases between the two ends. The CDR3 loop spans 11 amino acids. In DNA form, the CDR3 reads TGTGCTAGTGGCATATTTGAGGAGCTGTTTTTT. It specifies CASGIFEELFF.

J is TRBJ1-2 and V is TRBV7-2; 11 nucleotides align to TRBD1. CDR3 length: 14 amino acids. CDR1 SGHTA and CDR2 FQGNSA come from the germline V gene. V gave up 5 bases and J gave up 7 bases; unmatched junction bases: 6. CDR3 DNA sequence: TGTGCCAGCAGCCTGGGACAGGGGGTTTTTGGCTACACCTTC. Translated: CASSLGQGVFGYTF.

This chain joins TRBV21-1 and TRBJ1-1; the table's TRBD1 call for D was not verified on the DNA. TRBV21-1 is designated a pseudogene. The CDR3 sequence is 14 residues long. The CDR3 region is CASSKGNPNTEAFF. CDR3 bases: TGTGCCAGCAGTAAGGGGAACCCGAACACTGAAGCTTTCTTT.

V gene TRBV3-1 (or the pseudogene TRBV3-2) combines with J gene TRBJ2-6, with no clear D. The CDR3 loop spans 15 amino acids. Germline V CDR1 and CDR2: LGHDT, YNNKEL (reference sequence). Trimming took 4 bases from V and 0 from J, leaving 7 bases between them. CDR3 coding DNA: TGTGCCAGCAGCCGCCCGTTCTCTGGGGCCAACGTCCTGACTTTC. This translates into CASSRPFSGANVLTF.

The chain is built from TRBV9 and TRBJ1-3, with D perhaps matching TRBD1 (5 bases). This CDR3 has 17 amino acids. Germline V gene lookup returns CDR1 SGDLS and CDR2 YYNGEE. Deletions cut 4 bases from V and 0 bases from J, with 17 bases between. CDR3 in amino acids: CASSRDLGQGSGNTIYF. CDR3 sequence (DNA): TGTGCCAGCAGCCGCGACTTGGGGCAGGGCTCTGGAAACACCATATATTTT.

In DNA, the CDR3 is TGTGCCAGCAGCGTAGTGGCGGGGGGGTGGAATGAGCAGTTCTTC. This sequence encodes CASSVVAGGWNEQFF. V and J are TRBV9 and TRBJ2-1; 9 bases line up with TRBD2. The length of the CDR3 is 15 residues. Germline CDR1 reads SGDLS; CDR2 reads YYNGEE. V trimming: 0 bases; J trimming: 7 bases; junction bases outside the gene matches: 5.

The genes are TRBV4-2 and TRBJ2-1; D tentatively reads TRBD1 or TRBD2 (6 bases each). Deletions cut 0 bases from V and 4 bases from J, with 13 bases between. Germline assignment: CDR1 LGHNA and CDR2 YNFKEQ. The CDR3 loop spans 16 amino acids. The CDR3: CASSQDIQGGYNEQFF. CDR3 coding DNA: TGTGCCAGCAGCCAAGATATACAGGGAGGTTACAATGAGCAGTTCTTC.

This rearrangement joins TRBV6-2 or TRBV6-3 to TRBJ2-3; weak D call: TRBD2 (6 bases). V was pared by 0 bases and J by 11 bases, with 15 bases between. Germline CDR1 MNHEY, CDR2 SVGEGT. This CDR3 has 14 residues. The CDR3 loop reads CASSYSTGLSWQYF. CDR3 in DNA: TGTGCCAGCAGTTACTCTACGGGACTCTCCTGGCAGTATTTT.

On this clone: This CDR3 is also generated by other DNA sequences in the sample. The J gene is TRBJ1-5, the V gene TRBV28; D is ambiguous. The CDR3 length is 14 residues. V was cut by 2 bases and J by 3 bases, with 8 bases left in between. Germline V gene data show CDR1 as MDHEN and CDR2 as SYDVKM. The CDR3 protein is CASSLVGSNQPQHF. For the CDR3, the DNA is TGTGCCAGCAGTTTAGTTGGGTCCAATCAGCCCCAGCATTTT.

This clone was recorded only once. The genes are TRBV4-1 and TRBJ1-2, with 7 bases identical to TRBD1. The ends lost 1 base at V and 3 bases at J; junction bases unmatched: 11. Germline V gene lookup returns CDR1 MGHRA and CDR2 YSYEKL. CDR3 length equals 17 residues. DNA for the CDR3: TGCGCCAGCAGCCAAGTTCGGACAGGCCAGACCCACTATGGCTACACCTTC. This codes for CASSQVRTGQTHYGYTF.

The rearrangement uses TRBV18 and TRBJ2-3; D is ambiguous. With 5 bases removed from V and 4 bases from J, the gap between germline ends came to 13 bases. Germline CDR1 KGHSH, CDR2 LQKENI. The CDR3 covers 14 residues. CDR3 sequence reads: CASSRDESADTQYF. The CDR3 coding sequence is TGTGCCAGCTCAAGAGATGAGAGTGCAGATACGCAGTATTTT.

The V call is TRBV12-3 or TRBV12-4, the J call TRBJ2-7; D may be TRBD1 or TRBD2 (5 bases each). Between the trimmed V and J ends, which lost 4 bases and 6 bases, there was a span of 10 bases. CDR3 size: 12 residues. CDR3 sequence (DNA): TGTGCCAGCAGTTCGGGACCTAGCGAGCAGTACTTC. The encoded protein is CASSSGPSEQYF.

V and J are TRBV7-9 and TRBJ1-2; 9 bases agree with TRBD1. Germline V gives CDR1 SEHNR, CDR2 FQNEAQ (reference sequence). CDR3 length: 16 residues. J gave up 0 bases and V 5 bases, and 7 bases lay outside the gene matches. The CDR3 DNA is TGTGCCAGCAGCAACCTTAGGGACAGGGCTAACTATGGCTACACCTTC. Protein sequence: CASSNLRDRANYGYTF.

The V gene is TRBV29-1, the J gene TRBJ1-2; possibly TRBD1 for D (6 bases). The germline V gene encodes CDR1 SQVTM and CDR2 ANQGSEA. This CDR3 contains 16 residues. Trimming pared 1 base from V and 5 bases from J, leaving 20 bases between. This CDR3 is CSVEGVKGEGEYGYTF. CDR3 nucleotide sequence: TGCAGCGTTGAAGGGGTCAAGGGGGAAGGAGAATATGGCTACACCTTC.

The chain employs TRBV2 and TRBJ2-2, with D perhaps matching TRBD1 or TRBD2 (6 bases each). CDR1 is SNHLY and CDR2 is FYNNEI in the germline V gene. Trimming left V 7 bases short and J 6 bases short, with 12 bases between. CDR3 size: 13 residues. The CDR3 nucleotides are TGTGCCAGCACCTGGAGGGGGGCCGGGGAGCTGTTTTTT. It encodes CASTWRGAGELFF.

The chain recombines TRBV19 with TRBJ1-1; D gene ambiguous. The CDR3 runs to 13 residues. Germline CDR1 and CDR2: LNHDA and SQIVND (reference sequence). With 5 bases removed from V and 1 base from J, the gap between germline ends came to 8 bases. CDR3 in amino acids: CASSRGKNTEAFF. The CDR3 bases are TGTGCCAGTAGTCGAGGGAAGAACACTGAAGCTTTCTTT.

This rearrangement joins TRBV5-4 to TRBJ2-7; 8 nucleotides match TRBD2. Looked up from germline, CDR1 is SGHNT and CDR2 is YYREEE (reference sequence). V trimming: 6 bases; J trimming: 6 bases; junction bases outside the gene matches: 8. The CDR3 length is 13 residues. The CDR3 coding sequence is TGTGCCAGCAACCTCCCGGGGGGGGGCGAGCAGTACTTC. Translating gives CASNLPGGGEQYF.

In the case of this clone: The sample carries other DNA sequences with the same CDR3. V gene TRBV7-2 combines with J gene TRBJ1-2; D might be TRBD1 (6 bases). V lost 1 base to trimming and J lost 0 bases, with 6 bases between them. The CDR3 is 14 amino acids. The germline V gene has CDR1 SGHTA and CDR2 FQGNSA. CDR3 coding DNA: TGTGCCAGCAGCTTAGGGACAGCTAACTATGGCTACACCTTC. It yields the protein CASSLGTANYGYTF.

This chain's CDR3 is CASSYPTTGTEKLFF. CDR3 DNA sequence: TGTGCCAGCAGTTACCCCACGACTGGCACAGAAAAACTGTTTTTT. This sequence joins TRBV6-6 and TRBJ1-4; unclear D gene. The CDR3 runs to 15 residues. V dropped 2 bases and J dropped 8 bases, with 15 bases sitting between them. Germline-derived CDR1 and CDR2 are MNHNY and SVGAGI (reference sequence).